This TCR beta chain was sequenced during a study of T cells in localized non-small cell lung cancer. The CDR3 sequence is 13 residues long. V was pared by 1 base and J by 11 bases, with 16 bases between. Germline V gene data show CDR1 as SQVTM and CDR2 as ANQGSEA. Method: immunoSEQ multiplex PCR; TCRdb's copy keeps in-frame clones and lacks some. In the table there are about 83,000 clones, approximately 80% of which are singletons. Sequenced material: peripheral blood, taken before any cancer treatment. This TCR was recovered from a female donor older than 55 with stage I lung adenocarcinoma. This sequence joins TRBV29-1 and TRBJ2-3, with D unresolved. CDR3 sequence reads: CSVEAYTAAEQYF. The CDR3 DNA sequence: TGCAGCGTTGAAGCGTATACGGCAGCCGAGCAGTATTTT.